This TCR beta chain stems from a study of cytomegalovirus exposure and HLA in healthy donors. Study findings and constraints: In an earlier analysis, most TCR beta V segments were productive about 90% or about 30% of the time. Several of the most significant clusters appeared linked to common viral pathogens, based on a later analysis. In a later analysis, the majority of CMV-associated beta chains seemingly showed HLA restriction.

Germline V gives CDR1 SNHLY, CDR2 FYNNEI. CDR3 length equals 16 residues. Trimming pared 4 bases from V and 6 bases from J, leaving 19 bases between. Use of 60 Vbeta and 13 Jbeta primers characterized the PCR. Here immunoSEQ multiplex PCR was the method, and the copy in TCRdb shows in-frame clones only, minus some. In the table there are around 140,000 clones, approximately 78% of which are singletons. This clone was detected only once. Its antigen is still unknown. The V call is TRBV2, the J call TRBJ2-4; D possibly corresponds to TRBD2 (7 bases). The sample taken for sequencing was PBMCs. The source is a female donor in good health and CMV-seronegative. CDR3 DNA sequence: TGTGCCAGCAGTGTTGGCGGAGGGGGGGCAAGAAACATTCAGTACTTC. It codes for CASSVGGGGARNIQYF. Supplemented by reference TRBV2 and TRBJ2-4, the full variable domain reads EPEVTQTPSHQVTQMGQEVILRCVPISNHLYFYWYRQILGQKVEFLVSFYNNEISEKSEIFDDQFSVERPDGSNFTLKIRSTKLEDSAMYFCASSVGGGGARNIQYFGAGTRLSVL.